This TCR beta chain derives from a study of shared clonotypes between healthy human individuals. Study-level results: A limitation of the genetic and exposure-history diversity represented arose from few donors.

It was across several immunoSEQ plates that each subset's genomic DNA was evenly split. The table came from immunoSEQ multiplex PCR; TCRdb's copy has only in-frame clones and leaves some out. Of about 2 million clones in the sample, 95% were seen once. Trimming cost V 5 bases and J 3 bases, with 20 bases left between them. Germline V gene sequence: CDR1 SGHAT, CDR2 FQNNGV. The CDR3 is 16 amino acids. A note on this clone: The antigen remains undetermined.

The TCR was taken from a young man in good health. V is TRBV11-2 and J is TRBJ2-7; possible D gene TRBD1, 5 bases. Sample: naive CD4+ T cells sorted from blood. As to subset: CD45RA+ positively selected. Here the CDR3 DNA reads TGTGCCAGCAGCGCAGGACACATCCAAAAGAGCTACGAGCAGTACTTC. It specifies CASSAGHIQKSYEQYF.